The clone carrying this TCR beta chain appeared a few times. Its antigen is as yet unknown. This CDR3 comprises 16 residues. Germline V gives CDR1 LNHDA, CDR2 SQIVND (reference sequence). The V and J ends lost 3 bases and 0 bases respectively, with 9 bases between them. The data originate from a study of T cell repertoires in cytomegalovirus infection. Study-wide context: Matching HLA type, along with CMV infection, was indicated by public TCR beta signatures.

Study-wide results and caveats: The study identified carriers of CMV plus the relevant HLA from cumulative public TCR beta family frequency. The ex vivo response showed dominance by HLA-C-restricted CMV-specific TCR beta clonotypes.

Each CDR3 protein is one row after TCRdb ran MiXCR on the reads. The repertoire holds 500,000 to 600,000 distinct CDR3 sequences, with more than 15% as singletons. The receptor was isolated from a human donor in good health (CMV status not recorded). Some clones in this sample may be carry-over from other donors' samples. The chain combines TRBV19 with TRBJ2-6; D ambiguous. The sequenced sample was CD8+ T cells from PBMCs. CDR3 nucleotides: TGTGCCAGTAGTATTTTGCGCGACTCTGGGGCCAACGTCCTGACTTTC. As protein: CASSILRDSGANVLTF.